The clone carrying this T cell receptor beta chain was counted once. Its antigen is still unknown. The data are from a study of shared clonotypes between healthy human individuals. General study points: There were few donors, and this limited the genetic and exposure-history diversity represented. Sequencing depth was predicted to influence how clonotypes are shared among donors. Non-shared clonotypes displayed generation probabilities falling below those of clonotypes present in all four donors.

Sequencing was performed with immunoSEQ multiplex PCR; in TCRdb, only in-frame clones are kept and a portion is missing. The sample shows 2 million to 2.5 million clones, roughly 95% of them seen only once. Trimming pared 0 bases from V and 4 bases from J, leaving 13 bases between. Germline values: CDR1 GTSNPN, CDR2 SVGIG (reference sequence). The CDR3 loop spans 16 amino acids. Caucasian adults residing in Nashville, Tennessee made up all the donors. The sequenced material came from naive CD4+ T cells sorted from blood. Noted subset: CD45RA+ positively selected. This sequence was found in a man younger than 35 in good health. The chain couples TRBV30 to TRBJ1-6; D perhaps matches TRBD1 (6 bases). This chain's CDR3 is CAWSVGGALYNSPLHF. CDR3 nucleotides: TGTGCCTGGAGTGTTGGGGGGGCATTGTATAATTCACCCCTCCACTTT.